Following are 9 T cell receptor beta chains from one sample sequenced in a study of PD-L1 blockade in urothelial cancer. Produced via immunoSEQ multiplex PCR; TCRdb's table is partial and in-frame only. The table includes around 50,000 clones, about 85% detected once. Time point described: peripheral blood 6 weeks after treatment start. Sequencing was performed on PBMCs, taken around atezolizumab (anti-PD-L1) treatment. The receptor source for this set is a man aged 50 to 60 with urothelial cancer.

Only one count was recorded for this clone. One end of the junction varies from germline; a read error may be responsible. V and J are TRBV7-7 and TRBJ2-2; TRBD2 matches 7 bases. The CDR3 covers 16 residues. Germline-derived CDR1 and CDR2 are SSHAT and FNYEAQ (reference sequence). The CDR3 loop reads CASSLTGSGLTGELFF. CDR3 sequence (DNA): TGTGCTAGCAGCTTAACCGGTAGCGGGCTCACCGGGGAGCTGTTTTTT. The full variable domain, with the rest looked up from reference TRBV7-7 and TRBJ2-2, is GAGVSQSPRYKVTKRGQDVTLRCDPISSHATLYWYQQALGQGPEFLTYFNYEAQPDKSGLPSDRFSAERPEGSISTLTIQRTEQRDSAMYRCASSLTGSGLTGELFFGEGSRLTVL.

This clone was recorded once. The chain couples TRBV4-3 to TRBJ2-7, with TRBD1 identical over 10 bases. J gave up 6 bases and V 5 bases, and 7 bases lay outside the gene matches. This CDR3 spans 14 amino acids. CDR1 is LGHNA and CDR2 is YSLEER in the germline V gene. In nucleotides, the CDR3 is TGCGCCAGCAGCTATTTGACAGGGGGCACCGAGCAGTACTTC. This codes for CASSYLTGGTEQYF.

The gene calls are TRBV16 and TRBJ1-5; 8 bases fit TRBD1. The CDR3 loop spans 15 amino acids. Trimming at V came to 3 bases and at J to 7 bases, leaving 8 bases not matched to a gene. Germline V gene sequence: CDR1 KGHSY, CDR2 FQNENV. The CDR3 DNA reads TGTGCCAGCAGCCAGCCAGGGGGCACGAGACAGCCCCAGCATTTT. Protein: CASSQPGGTRQPQHF.

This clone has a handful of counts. This chain's CDR3 is CASSLDRGLTDTQYF. The CDR3 DNA reads as TGTGCCAGCAGCTTGGACAGGGGGCTAACAGATACGCAGTATTTT. V usage is TRBV5-4 and J usage is TRBJ2-3, with 9 positions matching TRBD1. This CDR3 has 15 amino acids. Unmatched junction bases numbered 2, after V lost 0 bases and J lost 3 bases. Germline V gene data show CDR1 as SGHNT and CDR2 as YYREEE (reference sequence).

The CDR3 protein is CASSLRQGAETQYF. In nucleotides, the CDR3 is TGTGCCAGCAGCTTAAGACAGGGGGCAGAGACCCAGTACTTC. The V call is TRBV11-2, the J call TRBJ2-5; 10 positions match TRBD1. The CDR3 length is 14 residues. Germline V gene lookup returns CDR1 SGHAT and CDR2 FQNNGV. The junction had 1 base not matched to a gene; V was cut back by 2 bases and J by 4 bases.

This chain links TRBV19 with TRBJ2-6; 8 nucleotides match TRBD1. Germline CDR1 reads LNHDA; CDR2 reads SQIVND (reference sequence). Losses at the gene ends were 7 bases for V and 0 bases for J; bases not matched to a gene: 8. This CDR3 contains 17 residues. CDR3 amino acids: CASMLDRANSGANVLTF. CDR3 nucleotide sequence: TGTGCCAGTATGCTGGACAGGGCAAACTCTGGGGCCAACGTCCTGACTTTC. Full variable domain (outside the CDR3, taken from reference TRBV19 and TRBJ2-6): DGGITQSPKYLFRKEGQNVTLSCEQNLNHDAMYWYRQDPGQGLRLIYYSQIVNDFQKGDIAEGYSVSREKKESFPLTVTSAQKNPTAFYLCASMLDRANSGANVLTFGAGSRLTVL.

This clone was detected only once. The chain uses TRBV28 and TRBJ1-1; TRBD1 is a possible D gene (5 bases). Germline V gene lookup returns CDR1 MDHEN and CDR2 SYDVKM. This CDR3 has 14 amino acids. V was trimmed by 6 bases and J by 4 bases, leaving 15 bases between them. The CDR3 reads CASRLGGGSTEAFF. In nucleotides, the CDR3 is TGTGCCAGCAGACTGGGCGGGGGAAGCACTGAAGCTTTCTTT.

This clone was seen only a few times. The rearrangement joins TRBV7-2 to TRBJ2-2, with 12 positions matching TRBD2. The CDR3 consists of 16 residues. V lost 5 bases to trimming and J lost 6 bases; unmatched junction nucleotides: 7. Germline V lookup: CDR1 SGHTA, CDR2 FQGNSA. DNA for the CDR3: TGTGCCAGCAGCCGATCACTAGCGGGAGGACCCGGGGAGCTGTTTTTT. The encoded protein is CASSRSLAGGPGELFF.

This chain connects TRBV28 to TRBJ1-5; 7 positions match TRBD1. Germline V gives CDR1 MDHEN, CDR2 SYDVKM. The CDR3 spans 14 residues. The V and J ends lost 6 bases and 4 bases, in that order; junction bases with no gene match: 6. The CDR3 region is CASRMTGMNQPQHF. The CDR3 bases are TGTGCCAGCAGGATGACAGGGATGAATCAGCCCCAGCATTTT.